This is a list of T cell receptor beta chains from one sample in a study of blood T cell repertoires in COVID-19. Data came from immunoSEQ multiplex PCR; TCRdb stores just in-frame clones and leaves some out. The table includes 50,000 to 75,000 clones, approximately 81% detected once. Sequenced: peripheral blood. Receptor source: a woman older than 75 with active or convalescent COVID-19. Both conserved end residues are part of each CDR3. D genes are given only for firm matches.

TRBJ2-5 TRBD2 TRBV3-1/TRBV3-2 15 CASSQGGRGWETQYF
TRBJ2-7 . TRBV4-2 14 CASSQGGGAYEQYF
TRBJ2-1 TRBD2 TRBV6-4 15 CASSQTSGGQNEQFF
TRBJ2-1 TRBD2 TRBV7-2 14 CASSTLAGNNEQFF
TRBJ1-5 TRBD1 TRBV28 16 CASSYVGQYSNQPQHF
TRBJ2-2 TRBD1 TRBV27 14 CASGHWDRAGELFF
TRBJ1-4 . TRBV4-1 14 CASSRLLANEKLFF
TRBJ2-6 . TRBV28 16 CASSTRWSSGANVLTF
TRBJ1-5 . TRBV27 16 CACWSGGAGSNQPQHF
TRBJ2-3 . TRBV7-9 14 CASSLADRRDTQYF
TRBJ1-6 TRBD1 TRBV13 14 CASSTTGGGTPLHF
TRBJ2-7 . TRBV12-3/TRBV12-4 13 CASSFSHSYEQYF
TRBJ1-2 TRBD1 TRBV9 16 CASSVGAGGPSYGYTF
TRBJ2-7 . TRBV11-3 15 CASSRGAGQGDEQYF
TRBJ2-2 . TRBV5-1 13 CASSLGATGELFF
TRBJ2-7 . TRBV28 12 CASIADSYEQYF
TRBJ2-7 . TRBV20-1 14 CSASTGILAYEQYF
TRBJ1-3 . TRBV6-6 16 CASSYSSRGTGNTIYF
TRBJ2-3 TRBD1 TRBV7-3 17 CASSAPPGQGAGDTQYF
TRBJ2-5 . TRBV11-2 16 CASSPSVGGTWETQYF
TRBJ1-1 . TRBV14 14 CASSRSQEVTEAFF
TRBJ1-1 . TRBV7-6 14 CASTRQALNTEAFF
TRBJ2-7 . TRBV19 15 CASSIAGVSSYEQYF
TRBJ1-3 TRBD1 TRBV9 16 CASSLTGGAGGNTIYF
TRBJ1-2 . TRBV2 14 CASREGQVNYGYTF
TRBJ1-5 TRBD1 TRBV5-8 14 CASSYRGQGTPQHF
TRBJ2-1 TRBD2 TRBV5-1 19 CASSLERGTSGGSYNEQFF
TRBJ2-5 . TRBV7-2 14 CASSHPDTQETQYF
TRBJ2-1 TRBD1 TRBV4-1 17 CASSQIQPGQGYNEQFF
TRBJ1-3 . TRBV6-1 15 CASSEDRVLGNTIYF
TRBJ1-2 . TRBV9 16 CASSGSSVRERSGYTF
TRBJ2-7 TRBD1 TRBV12-5 15 CASGLGGQGAYEQYF
TRBJ2-6 . TRBV6-1 16 CASSEEVRTGANVLTF
TRBJ1-4 . TRBV27 14 CASSLLATNEKLFF
TRBJ2-1 TRBD2 TRBV6-4 16 CASSDQQRGGPDEQFF